This T cell receptor beta chain was captured by sequencing in a study of T cells after yellow fever vaccination. A single record per CDR3 protein comes from TCRdb applying MiXCR to the 5' RACE reads. The sample gives about 130,000 distinct CDR3 sequences, roughly 9% of which show up once; about 40% is in the top ten. V was shortened by 1 base and J by 3 bases, with 13 bases between the two germline ends. This CDR3 is 17 amino acids long. The germline gives CDR1 SNHLY, CDR2 FYNNEI. The V call is TRBV2, the J call TRBJ2-6; the D gene is possibly TRBD2 (6 bases). This sequence was found in a man in his late teens or twenties who received the YFV17D yellow fever vaccine. The source material was CD8+ T cells sorted from PBMCs, sampled on the day of the yellow fever booster vaccination. As DNA, the CDR3 is TGTGCCAGCAGTGAAGGGACTGGAGGGCTTGGGGCCAACGTCCTGACTTTC. This encodes CASSEGTGGLGANVLTF.